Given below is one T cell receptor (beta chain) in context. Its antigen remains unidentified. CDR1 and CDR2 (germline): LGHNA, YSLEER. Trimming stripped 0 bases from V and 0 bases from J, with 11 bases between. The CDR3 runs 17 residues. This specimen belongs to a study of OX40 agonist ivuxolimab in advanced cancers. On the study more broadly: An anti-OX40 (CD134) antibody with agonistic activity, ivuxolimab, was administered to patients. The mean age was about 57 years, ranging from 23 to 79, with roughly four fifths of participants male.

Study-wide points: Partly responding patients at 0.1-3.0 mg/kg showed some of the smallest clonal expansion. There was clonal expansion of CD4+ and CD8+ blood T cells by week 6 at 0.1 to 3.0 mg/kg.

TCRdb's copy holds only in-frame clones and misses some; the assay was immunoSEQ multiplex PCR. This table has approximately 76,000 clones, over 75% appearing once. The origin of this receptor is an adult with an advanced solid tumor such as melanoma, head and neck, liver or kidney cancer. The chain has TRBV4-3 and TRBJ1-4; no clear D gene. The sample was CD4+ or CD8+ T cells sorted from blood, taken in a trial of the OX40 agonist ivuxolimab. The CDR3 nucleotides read TGCGCCAGCAGCCAAGATCGACGGGAGGCAACTAATGAAAAACTGTTTTTT. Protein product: CASSQDRREATNEKLFF.